The 15 T cell receptor beta chains reported below all come from one sample, sequenced in a study of blood T cells in healthy people across ages. A J-beta primer mix and a sample-barcoded 5' primer were used in a second PCR of about 7 to 12 cycles. TCRdb recomputed calls from the 5' RACE reads with MiXCR, one row per CDR3 protein. The sample lists roughly 410,000 distinct CDR3 sequences; about half were seen once. Sequenced material: blood. These receptors were taken from a man aged 55 to 70 in good health.

This clonotype was counted a few times. The V gene is TRBV20-1, the J gene TRBJ1-5, with 8 positions matching TRBD1. This CDR3 contains 14 residues. With 3 bases clipped from V and 3 bases from J, the junction kept 4 bases outside the gene matches. The germline V gene encodes CDR1 DFQATT and CDR2 SNEGSKA (reference sequence). The DNA of the CDR3 is TGCAGTGCTAGGAAGGGACAGGTCAATCAGCCCCAGCATTTT. Its protein is CSARKGQVNQPQHF.

The genes are TRBV5-6 and TRBJ2-5; D remains ambiguous. Trimming pared 4 bases from V and 5 bases from J, leaving 18 bases between. The length of the CDR3 is 15 residues. Germline V CDR1 and CDR2: SGHDT, YYEEEE. CDR3 loop: CASSQLNTIQETQYF. CDR3 DNA sequence: TGTGCCAGCAGCCAATTAAACACAATTCAGGAGACCCAGTACTTC.

Here the CDR3 DNA reads TGTGCCAGCAGCTTGGCCTCGGGACAGACGAGCTCCTATAATTCACCCCTCCACTTT. It specifies CASSLASGQTSSYNSPLHF. The chain employs TRBV5-6 and TRBJ1-6, with TRBD1 identical over 7 bases. V shed 0 bases and J 0 bases; nucleotides not matched to a gene: 9. CDR3 length: 19 amino acids. Germline lookup yields CDR1 SGHDT and CDR2 YYEEEE.

Note on this clonotype: A single base separates this from a much larger clone, so it may be a read error. Lacking the conserved final phenylalanine or tryptophan, this CDR3 likely reflects a read error. The gene calls are TRBV20-1 and TRBJ2-1, with 7 bases fitting TRBD2. Germline CDR1 reads DFQATT; CDR2 reads SNEGSKA (reference sequence). With V trimmed by 2 bases and J by 7 bases, 8 bases remained unmatched. The CDR3 is 14 amino acids. CDR3 protein: CSARKGLAANEQFL. In DNA form, the CDR3 reads TGCAGTGCTAGAAAGGGGCTAGCGGCTAATGAGCAGTTCCTC.

Notes on this clonotype: This may be a read error: a much more frequent sequence differs by one nucleotide. The V gene is TRBV27, the J gene TRBJ2-1; a weak D match, TRBD2 (7 bases). The DNA end lines up better with TRBJ2-7; the J call may be wrong. This CDR3 is 14 amino acids long. Germline V gene data show CDR1 as MNHEY and CDR2 as SMNVEV (reference sequence). The CDR3 DNA sequence: TGTGCCAGCAGAGCGGGACACTTCTACAATGAGCAGTACTTC. Amino acids: CASRAGHFYNEQYF.

The chain is built from TRBV14 and TRBJ1-2, with 9 bases aligning to TRBD1. V dropped 4 bases and J dropped 4; count of bases not matched to a gene: 7. This CDR3 is built from 15 residues. In germline, CDR1 is SGHDN, CDR2 FVKESK. The CDR3 is CASSPPGTGTYGYTF. The CDR3 nucleotides are TGTGCCAGCAGCCCCCCGGGGACAGGGACCTATGGCTACACCTTC.

A few counts support this clonotype. A much larger clone sits a single nucleotide away, making a read error possible. The chain is built from TRBV5-1 and TRBJ2-5; 10 bases line up with TRBD2. The tail of the sequence fits TRBJ2-7 better, so the J call may be wrong. This CDR3 is built from 14 residues. In germline, CDR1 is SGHRS, CDR2 YFSETQ. DNA for the CDR3: TGCGCCAGCAGCGTGAGCGGGAGGGCCTACGAGCAGTACTTC. As protein: CASSVSGRAYEQYF.

The chain combines TRBV20-1 with TRBJ1-5; D is possibly TRBD1 (5 bases). The CDR3 is 15 residues long. V was clipped by 0 bases and J by 0 bases, with 9 bases between them. Germline-derived CDR1 and CDR2 are DFQATT and SNEGSKA (reference sequence). The CDR3 DNA reads as TGCAGTGCTAGAGATCGACAGATTAGCAATCAGCCCCAGCATTTT. It is translated as CSARDRQISNQPQHF.

The chain employs TRBV4-3 and TRBJ2-7, with D tentatively TRBD2 (5 bases). The V gene lost 4 bases and the J gene lost 2 bases, with 9 bases spanning the gap. The CDR3 has 13 residues. Germline CDR1 and CDR2: LGHNA and YSLEER. The CDR3 here is CASSRLLAYEQYF. The CDR3, as DNA: TGCGCCAGCAGCCGTCTACTAGCCTACGAGCAGTACTTC.

V gene TRBV5-1 combines with J gene TRBJ2-7; D not certain. Germline V gives CDR1 SGHRS, CDR2 YFSETQ. The CDR3 length is 14 residues. Trimming removed 4 bases from V and 0 bases from J, with 11 bases in between. DNA of the CDR3: TGCGCCAGCAGCGCTCCCGACCGCTCCTACGAGCAGTACTTC. It specifies CASSAPDRSYEQYF.

As DNA, the CDR3 is TGTGCCAGCAGAGCTGGACAGGGATTCGCCCAAGAGACCCAGTACTTC. Translated: CASRAGQGFAQETQYF. The V call is TRBV12-3 or TRBV12-4, the J call TRBJ2-5, with TRBD1 matching over 8 bases. The ends lost 6 bases at V and 1 base at J; junction bases unmatched: 10. This CDR3 spans 16 amino acids.

The rearrangement joins TRBV12-3 or TRBV12-4 to TRBJ1-2, with D unresolved. This CDR3 comprises 12 residues. V was trimmed by 2 bases and J by 7 bases, leaving 8 bases between them. The CDR3 sequence: CASSLNIGGYTF. In nucleotides, the CDR3 is TGTGCCAGCAGTTTAAACATCGGTGGCTACACCTTC.

This chain links TRBV5-1 with TRBJ2-3; D is undetermined. Trimming removed 2 bases at V and 2 bases at J, with 6 bases between. CDR1 SGHRS and CDR2 YFSETQ come from the germline V gene. The CDR3 loop spans 13 amino acids. CDR3 coding DNA: TGCGCCAGCAGCTTATCGGTCACAGATACGCAGTATTTT. This translates into CASSLSVTDTQYF.

This clonotype came up a few times. This may be a read error, as it is one base from a much larger clone. V usage is TRBV7-6 and J usage is TRBJ2-7; D may correspond to TRBD1 or TRBD2 (5 bases each). In germline, CDR1 is SGHVS, CDR2 FNYEAQ. V lost 5 bases and J 7 bases, leaving 18 bases between the germline ends. The CDR3 totals 14 residues. CDR3 in DNA: TGTGCCAGCAGCGGGGACCAGGAGGAGAATGAGCAGTACTTC. Translated: CASSGDQEENEQYF.

The chain links TRBV20-1 to TRBJ2-5; D not resolved. The J call may be incorrect, as the DNA end agrees better with TRBJ2-7. This CDR3 contains 14 residues. From germline, CDR1 is DFQATT and CDR2 SNEGSKA (reference sequence). CDR3 protein: CSAGNDRRTYEQYF. The CDR3 DNA sequence: TGCAGTGCTGGAAACGACCGGAGAACCTACGAGCAGTACTTC.